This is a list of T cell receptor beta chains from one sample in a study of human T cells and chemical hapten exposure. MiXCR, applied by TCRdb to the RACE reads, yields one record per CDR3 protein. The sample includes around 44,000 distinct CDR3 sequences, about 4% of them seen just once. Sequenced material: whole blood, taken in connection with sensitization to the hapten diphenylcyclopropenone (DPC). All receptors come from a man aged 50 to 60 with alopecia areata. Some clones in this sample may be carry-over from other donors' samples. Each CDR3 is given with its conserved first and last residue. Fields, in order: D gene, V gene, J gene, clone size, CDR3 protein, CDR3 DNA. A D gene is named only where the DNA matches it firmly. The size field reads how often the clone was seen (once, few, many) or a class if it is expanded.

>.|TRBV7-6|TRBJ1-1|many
CASKGQDTEAFF
TGTGCCAGCAAAGGTCAGGACACTGAAGCTTTCTTT
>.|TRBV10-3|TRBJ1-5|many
CAISVSQGQPQHF
TGTGCCATCAGTGTTTCTCAGGGGCAGCCCCAGCATTTT
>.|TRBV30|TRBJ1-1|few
CAWSVSLLGAFF
TGTGCCTGGAGTGTAAGCCTTCTAGGAGCTTTCTTT
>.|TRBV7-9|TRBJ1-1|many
CASSLGPVNTEAFF
TGTGCCAGCAGCTTAGGGCCAGTGAACACTGAAGCTTTCTTT
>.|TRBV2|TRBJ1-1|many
CASSVRGTMNTEAFF
TGTGCCAGCAGTGTGCGGGGCACTATGAACACTGAAGCTTTCTTT
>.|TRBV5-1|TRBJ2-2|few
CASSPWQGSDTGELFF
TGCGCCAGCAGCCCCTGGCAGGGGTCGGACACCGGGGAGCTGTTTTTT
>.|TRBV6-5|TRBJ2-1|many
CASSYSIPPRNEQFF
TGTGCCAGCAGTTACTCGATTCCGCCGCGGAATGAGCAGTTCTTC
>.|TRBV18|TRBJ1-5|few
CASSLGQSNQPQHF
TGTGCCAGCTCACTCGGACAGTCCAATCAGCCCCAGCATTTT
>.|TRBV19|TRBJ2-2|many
CASSIAEAYTGELFF
TGTGCCAGTAGTATTGCCGAGGCCTACACCGGGGAGCTGTTTTTT
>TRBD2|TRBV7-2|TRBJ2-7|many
CASSPQLAASGEQYF
TGTGCCAGCAGCCCACAACTAGCGGCAAGCGGCGAGCAGTACTTC
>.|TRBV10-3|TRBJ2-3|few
CAIRRDVGDTQYF
TGTGCCATCAGACGGGACGTCGGAGATACGCAGTATTTT